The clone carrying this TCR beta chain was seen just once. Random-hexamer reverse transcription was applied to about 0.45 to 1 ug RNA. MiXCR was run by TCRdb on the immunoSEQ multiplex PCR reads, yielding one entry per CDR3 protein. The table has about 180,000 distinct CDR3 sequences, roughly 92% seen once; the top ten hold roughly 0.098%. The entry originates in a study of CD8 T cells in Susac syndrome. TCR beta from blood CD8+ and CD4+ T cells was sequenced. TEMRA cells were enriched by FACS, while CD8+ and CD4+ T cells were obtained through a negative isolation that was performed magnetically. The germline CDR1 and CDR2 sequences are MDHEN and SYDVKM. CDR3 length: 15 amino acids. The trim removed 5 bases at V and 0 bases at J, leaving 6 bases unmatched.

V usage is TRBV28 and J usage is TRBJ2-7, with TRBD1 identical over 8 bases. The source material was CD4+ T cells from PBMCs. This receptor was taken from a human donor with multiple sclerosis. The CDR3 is CASSTGGQGSYEQYF. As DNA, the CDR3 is TGTGCCAGCAGTACCGGCGGACAGGGCTCCTACGAGCAGTACTTC.